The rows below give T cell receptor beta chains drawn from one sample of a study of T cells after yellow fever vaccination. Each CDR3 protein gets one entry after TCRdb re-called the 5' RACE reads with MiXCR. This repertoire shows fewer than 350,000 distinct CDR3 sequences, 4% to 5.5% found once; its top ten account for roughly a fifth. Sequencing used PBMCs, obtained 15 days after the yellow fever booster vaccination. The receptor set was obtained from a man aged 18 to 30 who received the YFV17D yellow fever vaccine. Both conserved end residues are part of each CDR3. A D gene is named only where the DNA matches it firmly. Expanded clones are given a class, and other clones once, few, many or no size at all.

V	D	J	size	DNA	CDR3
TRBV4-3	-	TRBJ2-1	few	TGCGCCAGCAGCCAAGAGGTTGGGGGGTTGGGGTACCGCGAGCAGTTCTTC	CASSQEVGGLGYREQFF
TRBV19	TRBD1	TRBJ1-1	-	TGTGCCAGTAGTGCCAGGACAGGGGTGTGGAGCACTGAAGCTTTCTTT	CASSARTGVWSTEAFF
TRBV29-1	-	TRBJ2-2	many	TGCAGCGGGTCAGCGAACACCGGGGAGCTGTTTTTT	CSGSANTGELFF
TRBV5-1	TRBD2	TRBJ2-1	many	TGCGCCAGCAGCTTGGGGGCTAGCGGAAGTTATGAGCAGTTCTTC	CASSLGASGSYEQFF
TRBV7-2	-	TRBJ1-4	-	TGTGCCAGCAGCTTAGGCGGGGGCACTAATGAAAAACTGTTTTTT	CASSLGGGTNEKLFF
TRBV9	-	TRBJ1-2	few	TGTGCCAGCAGCGTGAGGAGGGATGGCTACACCTTC	CASSVRRDGYTF
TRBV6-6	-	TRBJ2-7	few	TGTGCCAGCAGGGCTGCCTACGAGCAGTACTTC	CASRAAYEQYF
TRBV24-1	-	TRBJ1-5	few	TGTGCCACCAGTGATCCCAGGTCCCCCCAGCATTTT	CATSDPRSPQHF
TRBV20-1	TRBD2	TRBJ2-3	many	TGCAGTGCTTCGACTAGCGGGGGTGCATACACGCAGTATTTT	CSASTSGGAYTQYF
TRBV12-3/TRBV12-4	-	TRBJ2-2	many	TGTGCCAGCAGCCCCGTGGCCGGGGAGCTGTTTTTT	CASSPVAGELFF
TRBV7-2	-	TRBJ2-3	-	TGTGCCAGCAGCCCTTCCCACCTTGGGAGACTCCAGTATTTT	CASSPSHLGRLQYF
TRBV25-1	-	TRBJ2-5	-	TGTGCCAGCAGGAAGGGGAGGGAGACCCAGTACTTC	CASRKGRETQYF
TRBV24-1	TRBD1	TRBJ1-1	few	TGTGCCACCAGTGATAAAGACAGGGTTGCTTTCTTT	CATSDKDRVAFF
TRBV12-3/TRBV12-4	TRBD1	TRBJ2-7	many	TGTGCCAGCAGGTCACAGGGGGATCCATCCTACGAGCAGTACTTC	CASRSQGDPSYEQYF
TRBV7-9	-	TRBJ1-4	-	TGTGCCAGCAGCCTCGGAATGGGGAGGAATGAAAAACTGTTTTTT	CASSLGMGRNEKLFF
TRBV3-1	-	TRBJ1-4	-	TGTGCCAGCACACAGGGCGGTGAAAAACTGTTTTTT	CASTQGGEKLFF
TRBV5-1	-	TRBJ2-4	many	TGCGCCAGCAGGGGCGAGGCCAAAAACATTCAGTACTTC	CASRGEAKNIQYF
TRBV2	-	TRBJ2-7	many	TGTGCCAGCACCGTAGGGTACGAGCAGTACTTC	CASTVGYEQYF
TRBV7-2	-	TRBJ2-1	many	TGTGCCAGCAGCTTAGGTCTACAGGGTTCCTATGAGCAGTTCTTC	CASSLGLQGSYEQFF
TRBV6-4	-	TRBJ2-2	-	TGTGCCAGCAGTGACTCGATTCCAGGGACTGGGACCGGGGAGCTGTTTTTT	CASSDSIPGTGTGELFF
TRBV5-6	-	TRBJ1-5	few	TGTGCCAGCCATACAGGCGGAGGGATCAATCAGCCCCAGCATTTT	CASHTGGGINQPQHF
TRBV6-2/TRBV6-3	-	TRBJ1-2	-	TGTGCCAGCAGAAAGAACAGATCCTATGGCTACACCTTC	CASRKNRSYGYTF
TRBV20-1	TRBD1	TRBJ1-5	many	TGCAGTGCGTCGCAAGGGGGCAGGTGGGATCAGCCCCAGCATTTT	CSASQGGRWDQPQHF
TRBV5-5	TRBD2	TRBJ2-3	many	TGCGCCAGCAGCCTCCCTCTAGCGGGGAGCACAGATACGCAGTATTTT	CASSLPLAGSTDTQYF
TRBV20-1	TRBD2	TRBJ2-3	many	TGCAGTGCTTCAGACAGCGGGGGGGCGGGAGATACGCAGTATTTT	CSASDSGGAGDTQYF
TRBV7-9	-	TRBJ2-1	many	TGTGCCAGCAGCTTAGGATCAGGGGACAAGCAGTTCTTC	CASSLGSGDKQFF
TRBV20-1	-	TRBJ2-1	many	TGCAGTGCTAGGTTCGGGGACAATGAGCAGTTCTTC	CSARFGDNEQFF
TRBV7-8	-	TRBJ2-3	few	TGTGCCAGCAGCCCCAACCGGGACCCGGTTTTTGATACGCAGTATTTT	CASSPNRDPVFDTQYF
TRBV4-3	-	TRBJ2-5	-	TGCGCCAGCAGCCCCGGAAGTAAAGAGACCCAGTACTTC	CASSPGSKETQYF
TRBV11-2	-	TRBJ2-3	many	TGTGCCATCGGGCCGCGGAGGGGGCCGACAGATACGCAGTATTTT	CAIGPRRGPTDTQYF
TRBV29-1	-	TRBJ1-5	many	TGCAGCGTTGGTTCCGACAGCGGCAATCAGCCCCAGCATTTT	CSVGSDSGNQPQHF
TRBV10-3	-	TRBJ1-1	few	TGTGCCATCAGTCCTGGGGGGACCGGGGAGGGTTCTGAAGCTTTCTTT	CAISPGGTGEGSEAFF
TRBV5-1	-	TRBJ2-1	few	TGCGCCAGCAGCTTGGAACCACCGATCAATGAGCAGTTCTTC	CASSLEPPINEQFF
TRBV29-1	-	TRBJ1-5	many	TGCAGCTACAGGGAGCGCGATCAGCCCCAGCATTTT	CSYRERDQPQHF
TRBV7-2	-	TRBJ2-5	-	TGTGCCAGCGGCGCAGGGTCTCCCAAGGGAAAGACCCAGTACTTC	CASGAGSPKGKTQYF
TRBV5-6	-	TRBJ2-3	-	TGTGCCAGCAGCTTGTCCCTGACCCGGTTGGGCACAGATACGCAGTATTTT	CASSLSLTRLGTDTQYF
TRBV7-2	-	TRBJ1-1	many	TGTGCCAGCAGCATCGGACGGGAAAACACTGAAGCTTTCTTT	CASSIGRENTEAFF
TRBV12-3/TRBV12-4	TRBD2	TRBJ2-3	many	TGTGCCAGCAGTTTCCAACTAGCGGGGGGCATGGATACGCAGTATTTT	CASSFQLAGGMDTQYF
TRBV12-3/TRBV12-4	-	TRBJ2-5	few	TGTGCCAGCAGTCAAGGGAGAGGGGCGGCGGAGACCCAGTACTTC	CASSQGRGAAETQYF
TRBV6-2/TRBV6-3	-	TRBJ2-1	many	TGTGCCAGCAGTTACATCGGGGGGCCTGAGCAGTTCTTC	CASSYIGGPEQFF
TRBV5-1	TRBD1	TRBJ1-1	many	TGCGCCAGCAGCTCCACAGGGGCTGTGGGCACTGAAGCTTTCTTT	CASSSTGAVGTEAFF
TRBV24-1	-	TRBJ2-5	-	TGTGCCACCAGTGTAGGGAATGGAGAGACCCAGTACTTC	CATSVGNGETQYF
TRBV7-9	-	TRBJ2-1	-	TGTGCCAGCAGATTAGGGTGGGGCAATGAGCAGTTCTTC	CASRLGWGNEQFF
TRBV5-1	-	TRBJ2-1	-	TGCGCCAGCAGCTTGGTCCTCAGAGGCGATGAGCAGTTCTTC	CASSLVLRGDEQFF
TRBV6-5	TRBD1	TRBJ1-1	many	TGTGCCAGCAGAACCGGGACAGGTCTGACTGAAGCTTTCTTT	CASRTGTGLTEAFF
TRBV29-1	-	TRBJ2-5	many	TGCAGCGTTGACCCCGGGGTCCAAGAGACCCAGTACTTC	CSVDPGVQETQYF
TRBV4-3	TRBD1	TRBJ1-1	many	TGCGCCAGCAGCCAATCCGACAGGGTCACTGAAGCTTTCTTT	CASSQSDRVTEAFF
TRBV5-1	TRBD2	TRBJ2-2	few	TGCGCCAGCAGCTTTCCGGGACTAGCCACCGGGGAGCTGTTTTTT	CASSFPGLATGELFF
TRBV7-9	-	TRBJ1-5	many	TGTGCCAGCAGCTTAGAGGATCAGCCCCAGCATTTT	CASSLEDQPQHF